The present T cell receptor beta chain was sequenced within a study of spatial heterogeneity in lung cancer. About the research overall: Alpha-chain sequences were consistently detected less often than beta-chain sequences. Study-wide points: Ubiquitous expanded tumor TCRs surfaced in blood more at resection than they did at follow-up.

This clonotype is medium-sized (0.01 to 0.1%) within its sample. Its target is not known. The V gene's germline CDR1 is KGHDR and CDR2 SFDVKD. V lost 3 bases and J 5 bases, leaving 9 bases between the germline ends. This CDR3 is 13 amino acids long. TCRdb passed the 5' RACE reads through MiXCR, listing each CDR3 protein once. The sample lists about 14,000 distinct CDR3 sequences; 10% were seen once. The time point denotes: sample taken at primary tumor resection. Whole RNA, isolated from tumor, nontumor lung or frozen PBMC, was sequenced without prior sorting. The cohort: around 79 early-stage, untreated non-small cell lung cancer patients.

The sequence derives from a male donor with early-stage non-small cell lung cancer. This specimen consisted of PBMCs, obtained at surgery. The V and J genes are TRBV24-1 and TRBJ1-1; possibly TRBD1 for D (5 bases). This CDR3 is CATSDVRGTEAFF. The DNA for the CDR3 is TGTGCCACCAGTGATGTTCGGGGGACTGAAGCTTTCTTT.